The next 10 T cell receptor beta chains were all read from a single sample in a study of cytomegalovirus exposure and HLA in healthy donors. The PCR had 60 Vbeta and 13 Jbeta primers. Assay: immunoSEQ multiplex PCR; the TCRdb copy retains only in-frame clones and omits some. The sample carries fewer than 150,000 clones, 67% recorded once. Source material: PBMCs. These receptors were taken from a man younger than 35 in good health and CMV-seropositive.

The chain carries TRBV18 and TRBJ1-1, with 8 bases fitting TRBD1. The V gene's germline CDR1 is KGHSH and CDR2 LQKENI. After removal of 3 bases from V and 0 bases from J, the junction contained 6 bases not matched to a gene. The CDR3 is 16 amino acids. The DNA of the CDR3 is TGTGCCAGCTCACCGACAGGGGCCTCGATGAACACTGAAGCTTTCTTT. This encodes CASSPTGASMNTEAFF.

The chain uses TRBV5-1 and TRBJ2-4; D ambiguous. This CDR3 contains 11 residues. Trimming cost V 2 bases and J 6 bases, with 3 bases left between them. The germline gives CDR1 SGHRS, CDR2 YFSETQ. The CDR3 nucleotides read TGCGCCAGCAGCTTCGGAAACATTCAGTACTTC. This translates into CASSFGNIQYF.

The chain has TRBV19 and TRBJ2-5; 13 bases are a match to TRBD2. The CDR3 has 17 amino acids. The V gene end was trimmed by 3 bases and the J gene end by 5 bases; junction bases not matched to a gene: 9. CDR1 is LNHDA and CDR2 is SQIVND in the germline V gene (reference sequence). CDR3 bases: TGTGCCAGTAGTATTTTGGGACTAGCGGGGCCGGGGGAGACCCAGTACTTC. Translated: CASSILGLAGPGETQYF.

This chain joins TRBV29-1 and TRBJ2-1; weak D call: TRBD2 (6 bases). This CDR3 contains 16 residues. The V and J ends lost 4 bases and 3 bases respectively, with 19 bases between them. From germline, CDR1 is SQVTM and CDR2 ANQGSEA. In DNA form, the CDR3 reads TGCAGCGTTGGCGCGGGACCAAACCGAGTCTACAATGAGCAGTTCTTC. It encodes CSVGAGPNRVYNEQFF.

The sample holds a few counts of this clone. The chain joins TRBV27 to TRBJ2-1; TRBD2 aligns across 8 bases. V trimming: 6 bases; J trimming: 9 bases; junction bases outside the gene matches: 13. This CDR3 spans 15 amino acids. Germline loops: CDR1 MNHEY, CDR2 SMNVEV (reference sequence). CDR3 loop: CASRGGGPSYAEQFF. CDR3 nucleotides: TGTGCCAGCAGGGGCGGGGGGCCTTCTTACGCTGAGCAGTTCTTC.

The chain couples TRBV28 to TRBJ2-5; 7 nucleotides line up with TRBD1. Per germline, CDR1 MDHEN and CDR2 SYDVKM. This CDR3 region has 15 residues. With V trimmed by 4 bases and J by 2 bases, 7 bases remained unmatched. The CDR3 coding sequence is TGTGCCAGCAGTTACAGGGGAGTGGGGCAAGAGACCCAGTACTTC. Translating gives CASSYRGVGQETQYF.

J is TRBJ1-6 and V is TRBV27; 11 bases fit TRBD1. The CDR3 sequence is 15 residues long. Trimming took 3 bases from V and 9 from J; bases not matched to a gene: 4. Germline loops: CDR1 MNHEY, CDR2 SMNVEV (reference sequence). The CDR3: CASSFRGQGGSPLHF. The CDR3 DNA reads as TGTGCCAGCAGTTTTCGGGGACAGGGGGGTTCACCCCTCCACTTT.

The chain couples TRBV9 to TRBJ2-2, with TRBD2 as a possible D gene (7 bases). Germline CDR1 SGDLS, CDR2 YYNGEE. V was cut by 5 bases and J by 5 bases, with 19 bases left in between. This CDR3 spans 16 amino acids. This CDR3 is CASRRGGFVETGELFF. CDR3 bases: TGTGCCAGCAGGAGGGGGGGATTCGTAGAAACCGGGGAGCTGTTTTTT.

V is TRBV4-1 and J is TRBJ2-1; TRBD1 aligns across 9 bases. The CDR3 is 17 amino acids. Germline values: CDR1 MGHRA, CDR2 YSYEKL. V lost 3 bases and J lost 0; bases outside the gene matches: 6. Here the CDR3 DNA reads TGCGCCAGCAGCCATCCGGGACAGGGTAACTCCTACAATGAGCAGTTCTTC. This codes for CASSHPGQGNSYNEQFF.

This clone was counted only a few times. The chain recombines TRBV4-1 with TRBJ2-6; D perhaps matches TRBD1 (5 bases). The ends were cut back, 6 bases at V and 3 bases at J, with 12 bases in the middle. In germline, CDR1 is MGHRA, CDR2 YSYEKL. This CDR3 spans 15 amino acids. The CDR3 nucleotides are TGCGCCAGCAGTAATCAGGGTAGTGGGGCCAACGTCCTGACTTTC. Its translation: CASSNQGSGANVLTF.